This entry describes one T cell receptor (beta chain). Its target is not known. This record comes from a study of T cell responses to AZD1222 COVID-19 vaccine. Study-level background: Second doses were pooled across both intervals (about 4 or about 12 weeks).

TCRdb's copy holds only in-frame clones and misses some; the assay was immunoSEQ multiplex PCR. The sample carries approximately 150,000 clones, 80% to 90% recorded once. The CDR3 consists of 16 residues. Germline V gene lookup returns CDR1 LGHDT and CDR2 YNNKEL (reference sequence). The V gene end was trimmed by 5 bases and the J gene end by 3 bases; junction bases not matched to a gene: 12. Notes on the study in general: Repertoire sampling was restricted to post-peak T cell response timepoints. Unmutated regions of variants are reportedly targeted by nearly half of spike-specific TCRs. Just five to seven people given AZD1222 tested seropositive at baseline.

V gene TRBV3-1 (or the pseudogene TRBV3-2) combines with J gene TRBJ1-2, with 7 bases lining up with TRBD1. This clonotype was obtained from an adult in good health. The source material was peripheral blood, sampled on day 0 of AZD1222 vaccination. CDR3: CASSGGVGGAYYGYTF. CDR3 nucleotide sequence: TGTGCCAGCAGCGGAGGGGTAGGGGGCGCTTACTATGGCTACACCTTC.